The source of this T cell receptor beta chain is a study of identical twins. At least ten counts were recorded for this clonotype. Its antigen remains unidentified. CDR1 is SEHNR, CDR2 FQNEAQ, per germline (reference sequence). V was trimmed by 3 bases and J by 1 base, leaving 6 bases between them. CDR3 length equals 13 residues. Each CDR3 protein is one row after TCRdb ran MiXCR on the 5' RACE reads. The sample has around 290,000 distinct CDR3 sequences, roughly 10% seen once; the top ten hold 6% to 8.5%. Points from the study as a whole: Models, which agreed with sharing between unrelated individuals, nonetheless underestimated the out-of-frame TCR alpha sharing seen in monozygotic twins.

The sample was also reused in another study, on yellow fever vaccine responses in identical twins. From that report: Twins reportedly had a vaccine T cell response that seemed partly convergent, partly personalized.

The sample comprised CD8+ T cells sorted from blood. This sequence originates from a woman younger than 30 in good health. The chain combines TRBV7-9 with TRBJ1-1; no firm D call. CDR3 loop: CASSFISNTEAFF. Written as DNA, the CDR3 is TGTGCCAGCAGCTTCATTTCGAACACTGAAGCTTTCTTT. Full variable domain (rest looked up from reference TRBV7-9 and TRBJ1-1): DTGVSQNPRHKITKRGQNVTFRCDPISEHNRLYWYRQTLGQGPEFLTYFQNEAQLEKSRLLSDRFSAERPKGSFSTLEIQRTEQGDSAMYLCASSFISNTEAFFGQGTRLTVV.